This TCR beta chain was identified in a study of blood T cell repertoires in COVID-19. Study-wide context: Samples taken during acute and convalescent COVID-19 were collected in the United States, Italy and Spain. PBMCs, B-cell-depleted T cells, or T cells provided the cDNA or gDNA that made up the material.

CDR1 MNHEY and CDR2 SMNVEV come from the germline V gene (reference sequence). This CDR3 has 16 residues. Trimming removed 0 bases from V and 0 bases from J, with 11 bases in between. Repertoires were generated with immunoSEQ multiplex PCR, while TCRdb's copy carries only in-frame clones and drops some. The data show more than 10,000 clones, approximately 80% seen once. This chain connects TRBV27 to TRBJ1-2; D remains unclear. Sequenced input: peripheral blood. This clonotype was obtained from a man aged 40-50 years with active or convalescent COVID-19. The CDR3 loop is CASSLSAAGTNYGYTF. The CDR3 DNA reads as TGTGCCAGCAGTTTATCTGCGGCGGGCACTAACTATGGCTACACCTTC.